These T cell receptor beta chains were read from a single sample in a study of control samples from healthy donors and cancer patients. Libraries were prepared by immunoSEQ multiplex PCR; TCRdb keeps only in-frame clonotypes and omits some of them. The sample records about 120,000 clones, about 94% being singletons. The specimen was blood. Receptors were obtained from a man aged 25 to 40 in good health. The CDR3 runs from the conserved cysteine through the conserved F or W. The D gene is left open where the match is weak. Clone size is given for some rows only: seen once, a few or many times, or a class if the clone is expanded.

D: TRBD1; size: -; J: TRBJ2-6; V: TRBV19; CDR3: CASRNRDRFSGANVLTF; DNA: TGTGCCAGTAGGAACCGGGACAGATTCTCTGGGGCCAACGTCCTGACTTTC
D: -; size: -; J: TRBJ1-1; V: TRBV5-1; CDR3: CASSLDGGTEAFF; DNA: TGCGCCAGCAGCCTGGATGGGGGCACTGAAGCTTTCTTT
D: -; size: -; J: TRBJ2-1; V: TRBV10-3; CDR3: CAISESGRANEQFF; DNA: TGTGCCATCAGTGAGTCGGGCAGGGCCAATGAGCAGTTCTTC
D: TRBD2; size: once; J: TRBJ2-5; V: TRBV7-2; CDR3: CASSAYSSGGQEQETQYF; DNA: TGTGCCAGCAGCGCGTACTCTAGCGGGGGGCAGGAACAAGAGACCCAGTACTTC
D: -; size: -; J: TRBJ2-7; V: TRBV7-9; CDR3: CASSLGPGAREQYF; DNA: TGTGCCAGCAGCTTAGGTCCAGGGGCTCGCGAGCAGTACTTC
D: -; size: -; J: TRBJ2-5; V: TRBV24-1; CDR3: CATSDATAEKQETQYF; DNA: TGTGCCACCAGTGATGCGACAGCAGAAAAACAAGAGACCCAGTACTTC
D: -; size: -; J: TRBJ1-1; V: TRBV6-2/TRBV6-3; CDR3: CASSYGWARGGNTEAFF; DNA: TGTGCCAGCAGTTACGGATGGGCGCGCGGGGGTAACACTGAAGCTTTCTTT
D: TRBD2; size: -; J: TRBJ2-4; V: TRBV2; CDR3: CASRAGTSGGVAKNIQYF; DNA: TGTGCCAGCAGGGCCGGGACTAGCGGGGGGGTAGCCAAAAACATTCAGTACTTC
D: TRBD1; size: -; J: TRBJ2-1; V: TRBV14; CDR3: CASSQLKGQLQNNEQFF; DNA: TGTGCCAGCAGCCAATTGAAGGGACAGCTCCAGAACAATGAGCAGTTCTTC
D: -; size: -; J: TRBJ1-6; V: TRBV27; CDR3: CASSPSGEALHF; DNA: TGTGCCAGCAGCCCCTCGGGGGAGGCCCTCCACTTT
D: TRBD2; size: -; J: TRBJ2-2; V: TRBV6-6; CDR3: CASSSRGTTGELFF; DNA: TGTGCCAGCAGTTCGCGGGGGACCACCGGGGAGCTGTTTTTT
D: -; size: -; J: TRBJ2-3; V: TRBV6-4; CDR3: CASRQGDTQYF; DNA: TGTGCCAGCAGGCAGGGAGATACGCAGTATTTT
D: -; size: -; J: TRBJ1-3; V: TRBV19; CDR3: CASSISISGNTIYF; DNA: TGTGCCAGTAGTATATCCATCTCTGGAAACACCATATATTTT
D: TRBD1; size: few; J: TRBJ2-2; V: TRBV5-1; CDR3: CASRPDRENTGELFF; DNA: TGCGCCAGCAGGCCTGACAGGGAGAACACCGGGGAGCTGTTTTTT
D: -; size: -; J: TRBJ1-5; V: TRBV5-1; CDR3: CASSLDYSNQPQHF; DNA: TGCGCCAGCAGCTTGGATTATAGCAATCAGCCCCAGCATTTT
D: -; size: -; J: TRBJ1-1; V: TRBV28; CDR3: CASSFAQGLRDTEAFF; DNA: TGTGCCAGCAGTTTTGCACAGGGACTCCGGGACACTGAAGCTTTCTTT
D: -; size: -; J: TRBJ1-5; V: TRBV7-9; CDR3: CASSLAGTDNQPQHF; DNA: TGTGCCAGCAGCTTAGCCGGGACGGATAATCAGCCCCAGCATTTT
D: -; size: once; J: TRBJ2-7; V: TRBV5-1; CDR3: CASSLVARSEQYF; DNA: TGCGCCAGCAGCTTGGTTGCTCGTTCGGAGCAGTACTTC
D: TRBD1; size: -; J: TRBJ2-7; V: TRBV27; CDR3: CASSFEGQAYYEQYF; DNA: TGTGCCAGCAGTTTCGAGGGACAGGCCTACTACGAGCAGTACTTC
D: TRBD2; size: -; J: TRBJ2-3; V: TRBV9; CDR3: CASSAGLAGGRDTQYF; DNA: TGTGCCAGCAGCGCAGGACTAGCGGGGGGGCGAGATACGCAGTATTTT
D: -; size: -; J: TRBJ2-5; V: TRBV7-9; CDR3: CASSPIGPGTQYF; DNA: TGTGCCAGCAGCCCCATTGGACCGGGGACCCAGTACTTC
D: -; size: -; J: TRBJ2-5; V: TRBV9; CDR3: CASSYAPGFQETQYF; DNA: TGTGCCAGCAGCTATGCCCCGGGATTTCAAGAGACCCAGTACTTC
D: TRBD1; size: -; J: TRBJ2-7; V: TRBV7-9; CDR3: CASSATGTVYEQYF; DNA: TGTGCCAGCAGCGCCACCGGGACAGTCTACGAGCAGTACTTC
D: -; size: -; J: TRBJ1-3; V: TRBV2; CDR3: CASRLRGNGNTIYF; DNA: TGTGCCAGCAGGTTACGGGGGAATGGAAACACCATATATTTT
D: -; size: -; J: TRBJ1-5; V: TRBV1; CDR3: CTSRHRGHVWDRGPQHF; DNA: TGCACCAGCAGACACAGGGGTCACGTGTGGGATAGAGGGCCCCAGCATTTT
D: -; size: -; J: TRBJ1-2; V: TRBV9; CDR3: CASSTPPGGYTF; DNA: TGTGCCAGCAGCACCCCCCCGGGAGGCTACACCTTC
D: TRBD1; size: once; J: TRBJ1-4; V: TRBV6-5; CDR3: CACGQGVNEKLFF; DNA: TGTGCCTGCGGACAGGGGGTTAATGAAAAACTGTTTTTT
D: -; size: -; J: TRBJ1-5; V: TRBV28; CDR3: CASSLISGGGNQPQHF; DNA: TGTGCCAGCAGTTTAATATCCGGGGGTGGCAATCAGCCCCAGCATTTT
D: -; size: -; J: TRBJ2-2; V: TRBV27; CDR3: CASRWAATGELFF; DNA: TGTGCCAGCAGATGGGCGGCCACCGGGGAGCTGTTTTTT
D: TRBD1; size: -; J: TRBJ1-5; V: TRBV6-5; CDR3: CASSRDRGSNQPQHF; DNA: TGTGCCAGCAGCCGGGACAGGGGTAGCAATCAGCCCCAGCATTTT
D: -; size: once; J: TRBJ1-2; V: TRBV5-1; CDR3: CASSLTGDYGYTF; DNA: TGCGCCAGCAGCTTGACAGGAGACTATGGCTACACCTTC
D: TRBD1; size: -; J: TRBJ2-1; V: TRBV7-2; CDR3: CASSFPDRFNNEQFF; DNA: TGTGCCAGCAGCTTTCCGGACAGGTTCAACAATGAGCAGTTCTTC
D: -; size: -; J: TRBJ2-5; V: TRBV7-2; CDR3: CASSPTRIETQYF; DNA: TGTGCCAGCAGCCCGACTAGGATAGAGACCCAGTACTTC
D: -; size: once; J: TRBJ2-5; V: TRBV7-9; CDR3: CASSLPTTQETQYF; DNA: TGTGCCAGCAGCCTCCCGACTACCCAAGAGACCCAGTACTTC
D: TRBD1; size: -; J: TRBJ1-2; V: TRBV19; CDR3: CASSGDSLKGGYTF; DNA: TGTGCCAGTAGTGGGGACAGCCTAAAGGGTGGCTACACCTTC
D: -; size: -; J: TRBJ1-5; V: TRBV6-5; CDR3: CASKTSGANQPQHF; DNA: TGTGCCAGCAAGACCTCAGGTGCAAATCAGCCCCAGCATTTT
D: -; size: -; J: TRBJ1-3; V: TRBV3-1/TRBV3-2; CDR3: CASSQVLSLGNTIYF; DNA: TGTGCCAGCAGCCAAGTCCTGAGCCTTGGAAACACCATATATTTT
D: -; size: -; J: TRBJ2-5; V: TRBV7-9; CDR3: CASSPFAGASGETQYF; DNA: TGTGCCAGCAGCCCCTTCGCCGGGGCATCGGGGGAGACCCAGTACTTC
D: -; size: -; J: TRBJ2-5; V: TRBV15; CDR3: CATSRVLVEGETQYF; DNA: TGTGCCACCAGCAGGGTCCTAGTGGAGGGGGAGACCCAGTACTTC
D: TRBD1; size: -; J: TRBJ1-5; V: TRBV3-1/TRBV3-2; CDR3: CASSPGGGQPQHF; DNA: TGTGCCAGCAGCCCAGGGGGTGGTCAGCCCCAGCATTTT
D: -; size: -; J: TRBJ1-6; V: TRBV7-9; CDR3: CASSGGSGVYNSPLHF; DNA: TGTGCCAGCTCTGGGGGCAGCGGCGTCTATAATTCACCCCTCCACTTT
D: -; size: once; J: TRBJ1-5; V: TRBV6-1; CDR3: CASSAGHSPPDQPQHF; DNA: TGTGCCAGCAGTGCGGGACATTCCCCCCCCGATCAGCCCCAGCATTTT